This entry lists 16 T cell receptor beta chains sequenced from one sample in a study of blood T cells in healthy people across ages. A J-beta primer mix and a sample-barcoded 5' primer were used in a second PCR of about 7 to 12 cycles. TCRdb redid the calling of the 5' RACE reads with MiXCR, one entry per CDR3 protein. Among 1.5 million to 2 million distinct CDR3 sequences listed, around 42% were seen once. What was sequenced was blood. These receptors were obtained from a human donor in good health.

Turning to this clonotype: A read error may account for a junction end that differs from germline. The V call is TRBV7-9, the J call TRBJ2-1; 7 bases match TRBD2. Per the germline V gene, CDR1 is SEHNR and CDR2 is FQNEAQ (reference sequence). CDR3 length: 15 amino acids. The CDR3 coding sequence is TGTACCAGCAGCTCATCAAGCGGGGTGAACAATGAGCAGTTCTTC. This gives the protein CTSSSSSGVNNEQFF.

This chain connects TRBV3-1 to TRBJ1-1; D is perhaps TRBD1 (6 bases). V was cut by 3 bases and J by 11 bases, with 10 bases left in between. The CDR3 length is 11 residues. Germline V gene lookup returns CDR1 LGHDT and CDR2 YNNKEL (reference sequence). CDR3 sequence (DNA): TGTGCCAGCAGCCAGACAGGCAGGGCTTTCTTT. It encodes CASSQTGRAFF.

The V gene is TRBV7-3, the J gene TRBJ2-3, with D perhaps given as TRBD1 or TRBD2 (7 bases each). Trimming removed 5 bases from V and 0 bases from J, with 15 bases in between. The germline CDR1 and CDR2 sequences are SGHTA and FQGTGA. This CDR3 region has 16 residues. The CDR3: CASSPRGGTSTDTQYF. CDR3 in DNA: TGTGCCAGCAGCCCCAGGGGGGGGACTAGCACAGATACGCAGTATTTT.

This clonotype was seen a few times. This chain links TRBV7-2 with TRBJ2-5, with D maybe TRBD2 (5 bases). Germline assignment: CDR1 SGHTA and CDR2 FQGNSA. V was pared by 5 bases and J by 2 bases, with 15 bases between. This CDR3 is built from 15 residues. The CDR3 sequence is CASSSQRWEQETQYF. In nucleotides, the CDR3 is TGTGCCAGCAGCAGCCAGCGGTGGGAGCAAGAGACCCAGTACTTC.

The CDR3 DNA reads TGTGCCAGCAGCTTAACAGGGTTAAACCCTGGGGCCAACGTCCTGACTTTC. Translated, it gives CASSLTGLNPGANVLTF. The chain is built from TRBV7-3 and TRBJ2-6, with D unclear. Germline V lookup: CDR1 SGHTA, CDR2 FQGTGA. Trimming removed 0 bases from V and 2 bases from J, with 11 bases in between. This CDR3 contains 17 residues. Variable domain in full (rest from reference TRBV7-3 and TRBJ2-6): GAGVSQTPSNKVTEKGKYVELRCDPISGHTALYWYRQSLGQGPEFLIYFQGTGAADDSGLPNDRFFAVRPEGSVSTLKIQRTERGDSAVYLCASSLTGLNPGANVLTFGAGSRLTVL.

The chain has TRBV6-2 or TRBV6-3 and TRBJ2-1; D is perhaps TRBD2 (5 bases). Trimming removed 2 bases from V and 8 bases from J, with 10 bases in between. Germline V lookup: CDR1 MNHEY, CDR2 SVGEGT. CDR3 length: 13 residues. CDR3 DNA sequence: TGTGCCAGCAGTTACCGGACTCCAGATGAGCAGTTCTTC. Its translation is CASSYRTPDEQFF.

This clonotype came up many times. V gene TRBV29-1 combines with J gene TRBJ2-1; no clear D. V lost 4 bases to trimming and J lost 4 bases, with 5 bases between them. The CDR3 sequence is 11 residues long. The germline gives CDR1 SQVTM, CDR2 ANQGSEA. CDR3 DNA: TGCAGCGTTGGGGTGTACAATGAGCAGTTCTTC. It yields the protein CSVGVYNEQFF.

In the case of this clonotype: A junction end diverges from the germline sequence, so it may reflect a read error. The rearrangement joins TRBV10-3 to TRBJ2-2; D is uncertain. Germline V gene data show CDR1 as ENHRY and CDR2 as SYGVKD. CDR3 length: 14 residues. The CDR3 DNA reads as TGTGCCACCAGTGAGTCCGCGAACACCGGGGAGCTGTTTTTT. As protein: CATSESANTGELFF.

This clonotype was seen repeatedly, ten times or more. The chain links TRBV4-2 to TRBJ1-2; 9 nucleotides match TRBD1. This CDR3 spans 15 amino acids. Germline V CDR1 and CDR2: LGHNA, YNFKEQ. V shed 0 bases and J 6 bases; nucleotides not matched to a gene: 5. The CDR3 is CASSQEGQGADGYTF. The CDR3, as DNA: TGTGCCAGCAGCCAAGAGGGACAGGGCGCAGATGGCTACACCTTC.

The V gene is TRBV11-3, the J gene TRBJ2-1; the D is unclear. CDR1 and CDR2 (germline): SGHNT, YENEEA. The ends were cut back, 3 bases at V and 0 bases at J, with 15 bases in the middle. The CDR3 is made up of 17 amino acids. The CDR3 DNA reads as TGTGCCAGCAGCTTTTCCCAAAGCACTTACTCCTACAATGAGCAGTTCTTC. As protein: CASSFSQSTYSYNEQFF.

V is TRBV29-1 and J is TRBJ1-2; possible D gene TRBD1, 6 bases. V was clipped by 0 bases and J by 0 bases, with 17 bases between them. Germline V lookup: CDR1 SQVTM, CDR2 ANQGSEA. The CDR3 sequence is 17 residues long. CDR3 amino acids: CSVEDRPTGATNYGYTF. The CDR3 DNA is TGCAGCGTTGAAGACCGACCAACGGGGGCTACTAACTATGGCTACACCTTC.

CDR3 protein: CASSTQNRVYNEQFF. The CDR3 coding sequence is TGTGCCAGCAGCACCCAAAACAGAGTCTACAATGAGCAGTTCTTC. The chain joins TRBV7-2 to TRBJ2-1; D ambiguous. Looked up from germline, CDR1 is SGHTA and CDR2 is FQGNSA. This CDR3 has 15 amino acids. Trimming removed 5 bases from V and 3 bases from J, with 14 bases in between.

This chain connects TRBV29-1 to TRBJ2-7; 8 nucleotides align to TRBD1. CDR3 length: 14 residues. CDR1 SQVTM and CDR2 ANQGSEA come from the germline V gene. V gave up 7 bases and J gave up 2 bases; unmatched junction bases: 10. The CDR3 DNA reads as TGCAGCGAGCGGACAGGGTCCCTACCCTACGAGCAGTACTTC. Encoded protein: CSERTGSLPYEQYF.

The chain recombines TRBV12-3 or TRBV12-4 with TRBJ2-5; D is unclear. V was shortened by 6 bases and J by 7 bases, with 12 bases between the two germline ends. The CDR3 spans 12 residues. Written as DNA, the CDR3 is TGTGCCAGCAGCCTCCCCACGGGGACCCAGTACTTC. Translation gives CASSLPTGTQYF.

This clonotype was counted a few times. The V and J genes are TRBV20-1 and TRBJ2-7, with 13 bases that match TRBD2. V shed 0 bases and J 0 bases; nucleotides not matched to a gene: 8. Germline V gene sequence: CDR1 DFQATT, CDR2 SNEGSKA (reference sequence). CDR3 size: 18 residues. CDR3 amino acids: CSARDLTSGGLVSYEQYF. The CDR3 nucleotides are TGCAGTGCTAGAGATTTGACTAGCGGGGGGCTAGTCTCCTACGAGCAGTACTTC.

CDR3 residues: CASSHYRGLRGKYF. Written as DNA, the CDR3 is TGTGCCAGCAGCCACTACAGGGGGCTAAGGGGCAAGTACTTC. The chain recombines TRBV3-1 with TRBJ2-5, with 9 bases identical to TRBD1. The CDR3 has 14 amino acids. V was pared by 3 bases and J by 12 bases, with 11 bases of the junction left unmatched. Germline loops: CDR1 LGHDT, CDR2 YNNKEL (reference sequence).